The clone carrying this T cell receptor (beta chain) was seen only a few times. The data were taken from a study of PD-L1 blockade in urothelial cancer. Study-wide context: Across blood samples, T cells had a median count of 141,255.

What went into each PCR as a spike was synthetic TCR analog templates. The assay was immunoSEQ multiplex PCR, and TCRdb's table has in-frame clones only and misses some. Of about 56,000 clones in the sample, 85% to 90% are singletons; the top ten hold about 15%. The time point was: pretreatment peripheral blood. Pretreatment sampling and on-treatment sampling together yielded between 1 and 8 samples for each patient. CDR3 size: 13 residues. V shed 5 bases and J shed 7 bases, with 11 bases lying between them. Germline CDR1 reads SEHNR; CDR2 reads FQNEAQ (reference sequence). The starting material was PBMCs, obtained around atezolizumab (anti-PD-L1) treatment. This chain connects TRBV7-9 to TRBJ1-4; D not certain. This TCR was recovered from a man between 65 and 85 years old with urothelial cancer. The CDR3 DNA sequence: TGTGCCAGCAGCCCCCGCAGTCGTGAAAAACTGTTTTTT. This translates into CASSPRSREKLFF.